The sequence of this TCR beta chain was determined in a study of blood T cell repertoires in COVID-19. This clone was detected only once. The protocol was immunoSEQ multiplex PCR, while the TCRdb copy is restricted to in-frame clones and leaves out a portion. The sample yields about 160,000 clones, approximately 90% seen once. Germline-derived CDR1 and CDR2 are LNHDA and SQIVND (reference sequence). Trimming stripped 10 bases from V and 4 bases from J, with 23 bases between. The CDR3 spans 16 residues. The chain employs TRBV19 and TRBJ2-1, with D tentatively TRBD2 (5 bases). The sample was peripheral blood. This receptor was taken from a man younger than 35 with acute or convalescent COVID-19. The chain's CDR3 is CATRDYTTPGYNEQFF. CDR3 DNA: TGTGCCACGCGAGACTATACTACTCCCGGGTACAATGAGCAGTTCTTC.